The TCR beta chain under discussion was sequenced for a study of beta chain features in type 1 diabetes. General study findings and limits: A moderate, significant TCRB CDR3 shortening appeared in type 1 diabetes across four CD4+ subsets. Healthy donors had naive, central memory and Treg TCRB repertoires that appeared less similar than those seen among patients.

Germline CDR1 reads SGHRS; CDR2 reads YFSETQ. The CDR3 totals 14 residues. V shed 6 bases and J shed 1 base, with 13 bases lying between them. Per donor, one heparinised blood draw averaged roughly 120 mL. Populations isolated by sorting all had purity greater than 95%. Remarks on this clone: Antigen specificity is unknown.

Sequencing targeted expressed TCRB transcripts, as all isolated RNA had been reverse transcribed. Produced via immunoSEQ multiplex PCR; TCRdb's table is partial and in-frame only. Of 500,000 to 800,000 clones listed, around 12% are singletons. Sample: naive CD4+ T cells from blood. The chain links TRBV5-1 to TRBJ1-1, with D perhaps matching TRBD1 (6 bases). This receptor was identified in a man between 25 and 39 years old with type 1 diabetes. CDR3 nucleotides: TGCGCCAGCACCCGTCAGGGGACGAACACTGAAGCTTTCTTT. It is translated as CASTRQGTNTEAFF.